These T cell receptor beta chains were read from a single sample in a study of blood T cell repertoires in COVID-19. Assay used: immunoSEQ multiplex PCR; TCRdb lists only in-frame clones, some missing. Counted here are some 150,000 clones, 70% to 90% occurring once; the ten biggest clones make up around 5%. The sequencing input was peripheral blood. The source is a human donor in a cohort sampled during active COVID-19. CDR3s include the opening cysteine and the closing phenylalanine or tryptophan. Fields, in order: V gene, D gene, clone size, J gene, CDR3 DNA, CDR3 protein. The D gene is left open where the match is weak. The listing skips clone size in some rows; elsewhere it reads once, few, many or a size class.

TRBV11-2	NA	NA	TRBJ2-1	TGTGCCAGCAGCTTAGCAGGGGACTACAATGAGCAGTTCTTC	CASSLAGDYNEQFF
TRBV6-1	NA	NA	TRBJ1-5	TGTGCCAGCAGAGCCGGAGGCCTTAATCAGCCCCAGCATTTT	CASRAGGLNQPQHF
TRBV5-1	TRBD1	NA	TRBJ1-2	TGCGCCAGCAGCCCGAGCGGACAGGGGCAGCGTGGCTACACCTTC	CASSPSGQGQRGYTF
TRBV29-1	NA	NA	TRBJ1-2	TGCAGCGTTGTATTAGGGGAGGGTGGCTACACCTTC	CSVVLGEGGYTF
TRBV15	TRBD1	NA	TRBJ2-5	TGTGCCACCAGCAGAGGGGACAGCCAAGAGACCCAGTACTTC	CATSRGDSQETQYF
TRBV3-1/TRBV3-2	TRBD1	once	TRBJ2-3	TGTGCCAGCAGCGGCAGAGGAACAGGGGGCGCGTACGATACGCAGTATTTT	CASSGRGTGGAYDTQYF
TRBV15	NA	few	TRBJ1-4	TGTGCCACCAGCAGGACAGAAAATGAAAAACTGTTTTTT	CATSRTENEKLFF
TRBV5-8	NA	NA	TRBJ2-6	TGTGCCAGCAGTTTTGACAGATCTGGGGCCAACGTCCTGACTTTC	CASSFDRSGANVLTF
TRBV15	NA	NA	TRBJ2-7	TGTGCCACCAGCAGAGGACCTTCCGGGACACGATTCGAGCAGTACTTC	CATSRGPSGTRFEQYF
TRBV7-2	TRBD1	once	TRBJ1-5	TGTGCCAGCAGCTTAGGAGGGGGCATCAATCAGCCCCAGCATTTT	CASSLGGGINQPQHF
TRBV5-1	TRBD1	NA	TRBJ2-2	TGCGCCAGCAGCGGTGGGACAGCTGGCACCGGGGAGCTGTTTTTT	CASSGGTAGTGELFF
TRBV29-1	NA	NA	TRBJ1-2	TGCAGCGTTGAAGACAGTACTGGCTACACCTTC	CSVEDSTGYTF
TRBV4-1	NA	many	TRBJ1-3	TGCGCCAGCAGCCAAGCGCCAGCAGGGGCTGGAAACACCATATATTTT	CASSQAPAGAGNTIYF
TRBV6-4	NA	NA	TRBJ2-2	TGTGCCAGCAGTGACTCGGGAGACGGCGGGGAGCTGTTTTTT	CASSDSGDGGELFF
TRBV5-5	TRBD2	NA	TRBJ2-1	TGTGCCAGCAGCCCACAAGCGGGAGCTACCTACAATGAGCAGTTCTTC	CASSPQAGATYNEQFF
TRBV20-1	TRBD2	NA	TRBJ2-2	TGCAGTGCTAGTTCTAGCGGGACCTACGCCGGGGAGCTGTTTTTT	CSASSSGTYAGELFF
TRBV2	NA	NA	TRBJ2-7	TGTGCCAGCAGTGAACAAGGTAGCTTCTACGAGCAGTACTTC	CASSEQGSFYEQYF
TRBV4-1	TRBD1	NA	TRBJ2-1	TGCGCCAGCAGGCAGAGGACAGGAGATTACAATGAGCAGTTCTTC	CASRQRTGDYNEQFF
TRBV5-4	NA	NA	TRBJ2-3	TGTGCCAGCAGCGGAACTACGGGAACGCAGTATTTT	CASSGTTGTQYF
TRBV11-3	NA	NA	TRBJ2-7	TGTGCCAGCAGCTTAGAGTTCTCCGCCGTCAGCGAGCAGTACTTC	CASSLEFSAVSEQYF
TRBV11-2	NA	NA	TRBJ1-3	TGTGCCAGCAGCTTAGTACAGGGCTCTGGAAACACCATATATTTT	CASSLVQGSGNTIYF
TRBV28	NA	NA	TRBJ1-3	TGTGCCAGCACCTTGGGGGGAGCGGCTGGAAACACCATATATTTT	CASTLGGAAGNTIYF
TRBV9	TRBD1	NA	TRBJ2-6	TGTGCCAGCAGCGTAGAGCAGGGACAGGGAATTGGGGCCAACGTCCTGACTTTC	CASSVEQGQGIGANVLTF